This TCR beta chain was sequenced for a study of glioma-infiltrating T cells after dendritic cell vaccination (TCRdb year 2016). Study-level background: The cohort included some 15 glioblastoma patients drawn from Phase I and II dendritic cell vaccination trials, of whom 9 were newly diagnosed and 6 had recurrent disease. Autologous tumor lysate-pulsed dendritic cell vaccination was administered to the patients between about 2003 and 2012. The vaccine was prepared from monocyte-derived dendritic cells that were cultured for roughly 7 days with IL-4 and GM-CSF and then pulsed overnight with autologous tumor lysate. Each patient got three intradermal injections of the dendritic cell vaccine, spaced at biweekly intervals, in the arm below the axilla. In glioblastoma patients vaccinated with dendritic cells, deep sequencing of TCR beta CDR3 regions served to measure the amount of tumor-infiltrating lymphocytes and to compare repertoires between tumor and blood. Survival after dendritic cell vaccination was correlated with TCR sequencing metrics, such as TIL content and the overlap between tumor and blood repertoires.

From the cysteine up to the phenylalanine, the CDR3 has a length of 12 residues. The CDR3 DNA has 36 bases and is translated from base 1. Cut back by 3 bases and 1 base, the V and J ends lie 7 bases apart. Via the germline V gene (reference sequence), CDR1 is GTSNPN and CDR2 SVGIG. TCRB CDR3 regions were amplified from 2 to 2.5 ug genomic DNA, or all available DNA if less, using the immunoSEQ assay. For multiplex PCR, 60 forward primers for TCR V beta segments and 13 reverse primers for J beta segments were used. To estimate the number of reads per starting template, synthetic control templates were added to each sample at limiting dilution. The Illumina HiSeq System generated 87 bp sequencing reads. As for the original processing: PCR and sequencing errors were removed by merging closely related sequences with a nearest neighbor algorithm. TCR overlap was measured as the percentage of unique tumor TCR beta sequences that were also present in the peripheral blood of the same patient. The clones in this table, taken by TCRdb from immuneACCESS, are in-frame only. Not every clone is retained; where verified, under half of the shortfall comes from an unresolved V gene, and the cause of the rest is unknown. The D gene and trimming were derived from the DNA, and the V and J assignments and clone size from that table. The sample table contains more than 20,000 clones; only one count was recorded for more than 65% of them. 36% of the sample belongs to the ten largest clones.

Results and caveats for the whole study, not just this receptor: Higher estimated pretreatment TIL content predicted longer time to progression and overall survival after dendritic cell vaccination. The three-group TCR overlap response model was characterized as speculative, and prospective validation of the model was stated to be required. The cohort was small and heterogeneous, only a few patients had full blood and tumor sets, and even fewer had initial-recurrent tumor pairs. No direct relationship between TCR clonality and survival was found, suggesting that a diverse polyclonal response may matter.

Patients were selected on the basis of adequate residual fresh-frozen tumor tissue and more than two years of available survival data. Molecular status otherwise varied across the glioblastoma patients, but none of them carried an isocitrate dehydrogenase mutation. PBMC were collected before vaccination, two weeks after the third vaccination, and at tumor progression if tumor progression occurred. The Qiagen DNeasy Blood extraction Kit was used to extract genomic DNA. To note about this clone: Its antigen is unknown. Qualities for individual bases were not recorded, and no much larger clone is one base off.

This receptor was identified in a human donor with glioblastoma. The chain couples TRBV30 to TRBJ2-7, with no D gene named confidently. This specimen consisted of blood, obtained before dendritic cell vaccination. The CDR3 sequence is CAWSPVSYEQYF. The nucleotide sequence reads as follows: TGTGCCTGGAGCCCAGTGTCCTACGAGCAGTACTTC.